This T cell receptor beta chain originates from a study of T-cell memory formation after mild COVID-19. This clonotype was observed at least ten times. J gave up 0 bases and V 0 bases, and 4 bases lay outside the gene matches. The CDR3 extends over 16 amino acids. Germline lookup yields CDR1 SGHRS and CDR2 YFSETQ. TCRdb reprocessed the 5' RACE reads via MiXCR and lists one record per CDR3 protein. The sample holds 350,000 to 400,000 distinct CDR3 sequences, roughly an eighth seen once. The genes are TRBV5-1 and TRBJ1-1; TRBD1 matches at 8 bases. Sequenced: PBMCs or a T cell subset sorted from them (not recorded which). The TCR sequence derives from a man younger than 30 who had mild COVID-19 (a few samples of this study predate the infection). Cell type and time point are not known. The CDR3 spells CASSLGWTGMNTEAFF. The CDR3, as DNA: TGCGCCAGCAGCTTGGGGTGGACAGGGATGAACACTGAAGCTTTCTTT. Using reference TRBV5-1 and TRBJ1-1 for the parts outside the CDR3, the full variable domain is KAGVTQTPRYLIKTRGQQVTLSCSPISGHRSVSWYQQTPGQGLQFLFEYFSETQRNKGNFPGRFSGRQFSNSRSEMNVSTLELGDSALYLCASSLGWTGMNTEAFFGQGTRLTVV.